Here is one TCR beta chain with its context. The data were produced by immunoSEQ multiplex PCR, yet TCRdb's version contains in-frame clones alone and is incomplete. The sample records approximately 1,500,000 clones, roughly 97% being singletons. These data originate in a study of shared clonotypes between healthy human individuals. The V and J ends lost 2 bases and 3 bases respectively, with 10 bases between them. The CDR3 contains 14 residues. The V gene's germline CDR1 is MNHEY and CDR2 SMNVEV (reference sequence). This sequence joins TRBV27 and TRBJ2-5, with a possible D match to TRBD1 (5 bases). The specimen sequenced was naive CD4+ T cells sorted from blood. The subset denotes: CD45RA+ positively selected. This sequence was found in a man aged 25-40 years in good health. The CDR3 sequence is CASSLKTDKETQYF. Written as DNA, the CDR3 is TGTGCCAGCAGTTTAAAGACAGATAAAGAGACCCAGTACTTC.